A single sample gave rise to the 4 T cell receptor beta chains below, sequenced in a study of CD8 T cells in ankylosing spondylitis. Findings and limits, study-wide: A motif in TCR beta, a set of roughly eight highly homologous variants, appeared characteristic of ankylosing spondylitis blood.

No antigen is known for these receptors. TCRdb reprocessed the 5' RACE reads with MiXCR, giving one entry per CDR3 protein. The sample records about 420,000 distinct CDR3 sequences, about 22% being singletons. Sequencing was done on a sample of blood, either unsorted or a sorted T cell fraction (not recorded which). Every receptor here comes from a male donor with ankylosing spondylitis.

The chain carries TRBV24-1 and TRBJ2-5, with D tentatively TRBD1 (5 bases). The CDR3 is made up of 16 amino acids. Germline V gives CDR1 KGHDR, CDR2 SFDVKD. V was shortened by 4 bases and J by 0 bases, with 14 bases between the two germline ends. The CDR3 coding sequence is TGTGCCACCAGTGACCTAGGGGCAGACCACCAAGAGACCCAGTACTTC. It specifies CATSDLGADHQETQYF.

This clonotype has just a few counts. This chain joins TRBV7-9 and TRBJ2-5; TRBD2 matches 8 bases. The CDR3 runs to 15 residues. Germline values: CDR1 SEHNR, CDR2 FQNEAQ (reference sequence). J was trimmed by 1 base and V by 7 bases; bases with no gene match: 8. For the CDR3, the DNA is TGTGCCAGCAACATAGCGGGAAATCGCCAAGAGACCCAGTACTTC. It yields the protein CASNIAGNRQETQYF.

This clonotype was seen only a few times. V and J are TRBV7-2 and TRBJ1-1; perhaps TRBD1 as D (6 bases). Deletions cut 8 bases from V and 7 bases from J, with 17 bases between. The CDR3 length is 13 residues. The germline V gene has CDR1 SGHTA and CDR2 FQGNSA. Here the CDR3 DNA reads TGTGCCAGCCGCCGGGGGGGCGTGATTGAAGCTTTCTTT. This sequence encodes CASRRGGVIEAFF.

The V gene is TRBV5-1, the J gene TRBJ2-5; the D gene is possibly TRBD2 (6 bases). In germline, CDR1 is SGHRS, CDR2 YFSETQ. This CDR3 comprises 14 residues. Trimming left V 0 bases short and J 5 bases short, with 11 bases between. As DNA, the CDR3 is TGCGCCAGCAGCTTGGCGACTAGAGGGGAGACCCAGTACTTC. Translation gives CASSLATRGETQYF.